The present T cell receptor (beta chain) was sequenced within a study of T cells in Graves' hyperthyroidism and ophthalmopathy. TCR beta CDR3 regions were amplified from RNA transcripts. The TCR CDR3 was amplified in a first-round RT-PCR using the HTBI primer set. In TCRdb, the multiplex PCR reads were re-called with MiXCR into one record per CDR3 protein. Seen here are approximately 320,000 distinct CDR3 sequences, approximately 15% observed once, and the top ten hold around a third. This clonotype was counted only a few times. The TCR was taken from a man aged 25 to 40 with Graves' hyperthyroidism. Material for sequencing was blood.

Here the CDR3 reads CASSPYLGGIIDEQFF. The CDR3 DNA reads as TGTGCCAGTAGTCCATATTTGGGGGGAATAATCGATGAGCAGTTCTTC. The chain carries TRBV19 and TRBJ2-1, with D maybe TRBD2 (6 bases). V dropped 5 bases and J dropped 8 bases, with 22 bases sitting between them. The germline CDR1 and CDR2 sequences are LNHDA and SQIVND (reference sequence). The CDR3 consists of 16 residues.